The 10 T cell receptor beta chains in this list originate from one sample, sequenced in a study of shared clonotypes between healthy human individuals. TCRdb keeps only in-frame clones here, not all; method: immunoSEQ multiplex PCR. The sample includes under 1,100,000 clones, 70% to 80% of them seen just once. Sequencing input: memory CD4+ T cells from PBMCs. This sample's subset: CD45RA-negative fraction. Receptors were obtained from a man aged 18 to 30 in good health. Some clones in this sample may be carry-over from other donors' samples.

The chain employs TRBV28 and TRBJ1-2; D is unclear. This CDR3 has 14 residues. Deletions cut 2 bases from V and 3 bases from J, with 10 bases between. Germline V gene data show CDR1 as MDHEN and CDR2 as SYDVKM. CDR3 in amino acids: CASSLSNRDYGYTF. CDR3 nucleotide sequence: TGTGCCAGCAGTTTAAGTAACCGAGACTATGGCTACACCTTC.

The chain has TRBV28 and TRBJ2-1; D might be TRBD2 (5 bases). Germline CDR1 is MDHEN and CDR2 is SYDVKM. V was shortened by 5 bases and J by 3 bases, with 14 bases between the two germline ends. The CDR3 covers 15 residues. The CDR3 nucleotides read TGTGCCAGCAGTCCCAGCGGAAAACGCTACAATGAGCAGTTCTTC. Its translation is CASSPSGKRYNEQFF.

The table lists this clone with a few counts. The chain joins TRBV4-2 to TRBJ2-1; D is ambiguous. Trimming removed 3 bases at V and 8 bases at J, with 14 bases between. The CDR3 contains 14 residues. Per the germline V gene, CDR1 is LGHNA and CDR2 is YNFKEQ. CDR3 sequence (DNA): TGTGCCAGCAGCCACCCCCGGTCCGGCGATGAGCAGTTCTTC. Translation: CASSHPRSGDEQFF.

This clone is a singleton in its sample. CDR3 amino acids: CASSYPISRGSAEQYF. The DNA for the CDR3 is TGTGCCAGCAGTTACCCGATTAGTAGGGGCTCGGCCGAGCAGTACTTC. The chain carries TRBV6-6 and TRBJ2-7; possible D gene TRBD1, 5 bases. Per germline, CDR1 MNHNY and CDR2 SVGAGI (reference sequence). V was cut by 2 bases and J by 6 bases, with 20 bases left in between. The CDR3 contains 16 residues.

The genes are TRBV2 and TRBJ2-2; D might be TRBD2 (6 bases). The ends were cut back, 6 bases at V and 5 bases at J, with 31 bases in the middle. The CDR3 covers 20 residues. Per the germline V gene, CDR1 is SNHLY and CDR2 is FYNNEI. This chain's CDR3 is CASSAVGLPDGEDWTGELFF. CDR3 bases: TGTGCCAGCAGCGCTGTTGGTCTACCGGACGGGGAGGATTGGACCGGGGAGCTGTTTTTT.

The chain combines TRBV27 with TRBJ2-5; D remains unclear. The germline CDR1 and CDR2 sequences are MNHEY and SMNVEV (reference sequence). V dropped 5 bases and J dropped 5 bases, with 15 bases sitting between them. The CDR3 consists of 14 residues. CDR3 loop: CASSPDRVVETQYF. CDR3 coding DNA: TGTGCCAGCAGTCCGGACCGGGTAGTCGAGACCCAGTACTTC.

The CDR3 sequence is CASSDLNRAGELFF. The CDR3 nucleotides are TGTGCCAGCAGTGACCTAAACAGGGCCGGGGAGCTGTTTTTT. V gene TRBV28 combines with J gene TRBJ2-2; D might be TRBD1 (6 bases). Germline lookup yields CDR1 MDHEN and CDR2 SYDVKM. This CDR3 is 14 amino acids long. Trimming took 5 bases from V and 6 from J, leaving 13 bases between them. The full variable domain, in which reference TRBV28 and TRBJ2-2 provide the parts outside the CDR3, is DVKVTQSSRYLVKRTGEKVFLECVQDMDHENMFWYRQDPGLGLRLIYFSYDVKMKEKGDIPEGYSVSREKKERFSLILESASTNQTSMYLCASSDLNRAGELFFGEGSRLTVL.

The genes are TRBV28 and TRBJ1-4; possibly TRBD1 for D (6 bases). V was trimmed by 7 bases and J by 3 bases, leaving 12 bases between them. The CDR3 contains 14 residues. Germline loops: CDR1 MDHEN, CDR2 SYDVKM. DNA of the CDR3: TGTGCCAGCACTAAGACAGGCCCTAATGAAAAACTGTTTTTT. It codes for CASTKTGPNEKLFF.

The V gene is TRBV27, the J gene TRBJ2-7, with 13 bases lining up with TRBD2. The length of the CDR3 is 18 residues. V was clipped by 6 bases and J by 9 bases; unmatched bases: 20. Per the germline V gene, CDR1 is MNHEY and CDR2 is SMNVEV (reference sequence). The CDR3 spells CASRTQRQTSGRGVRQYF. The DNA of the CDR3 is TGTGCCAGCAGGACTCAGAGACAAACTAGCGGGAGGGGGGTTAGGCAGTACTTC.

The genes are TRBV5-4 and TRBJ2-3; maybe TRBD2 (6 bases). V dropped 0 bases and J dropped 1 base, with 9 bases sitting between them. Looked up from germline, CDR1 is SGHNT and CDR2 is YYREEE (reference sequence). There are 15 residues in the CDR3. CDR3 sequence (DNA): TGTGCCAGCAGCTTGGCGTCTAGCGGCACAGATACGCAGTATTTT. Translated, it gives CASSLASSGTDTQYF.